These T cell receptor beta chains were read from a single sample in a study of regulatory T cells in long-lasting Graves disease. TCRdb ran MiXCR on the multiplex PCR reads and lists one entry per CDR3 protein. The sample lists 350,000 to 500,000 distinct CDR3 sequences; approximately 14% were seen once. The data also belong to a second study, concerning T cells in Graves' hyperthyroidism and ophthalmopathy.

Sequences were derived from peripheral blood mononuclear cells (PBMCs), sampled at new diagnosis, from a patient treated with antithyroid drugs. These receptors originate from a woman in her fifties or sixties with Graves disease. The CDR3 runs from the conserved cysteine through the conserved F or W. A D gene is named only where the DNA matches it firmly. Expanded clones get a size class; other rows say once, few or many, or leave the size out.

J	V	D	size	CDR3	DNA
TRBJ2-7	TRBV10-3	.	many	CAISASDGREYSYEQYF	TGTGCCATCAGTGCATCCGACGGTCGGGAATACTCCTACGAGCAGTACTTC
TRBJ1-1	TRBV27	.	many	CASSLWDRGTEAFF	TGTGCCAGCAGTTTATGGGATCGGGGCACTGAAGCTTTCTTT
TRBJ2-5	TRBV12-3/TRBV12-4	.	many	CASSDLGGETQYF	TGTGCCAGCAGCGACTTAGGGGGAGAGACCCAGTACTTC
TRBJ2-7	TRBV7-9	TRBD2	many	CASSYGQLAGWDEQYF	TGTGCCAGCAGCTACGGTCAACTAGCGGGATGGGACGAGCAGTACTTC
TRBJ1-5	TRBV28	.	many	CASSWIRGIWNQPQHF	TGTGCCAGCAGTTGGATTCGGGGTATTTGGAATCAGCCCCAGCATTTT
TRBJ2-1	TRBV6-9	.	few	CASSYPKLVEDEQFF	TGTGCCAGCAGTTACCCGAAGCTAGTCGAAGATGAGCAGTTCTTC
TRBJ2-1	TRBV18	.	many	CASSQDTYNEQFF	TGTGCCAGCTCACAGGACACCTACAATGAGCAGTTCTTC
TRBJ2-1	TRBV19	.	few	CASSIAGSYNEQFF	TGTGCCAGTAGTATAGCAGGTTCCTACAATGAGCAGTTCTTC
TRBJ1-5	TRBV6-2/TRBV6-3	.	.	CASNIGHVSNQPQHF	TGTGCCAGCAACATAGGACACGTTAGCAATCAGCCCCAGCATTTT
TRBJ2-5	TRBV20-1	.	many	CSATYRVFRETQYF	TGCAGTGCTACATACAGGGTGTTCAGAGAGACCCAGTACTTC
TRBJ2-5	TRBV20-1	TRBD2	.	CSASGSGEETQYF	TGCAGTGCTAGTGGTAGCGGGGAAGAGACCCAGTACTTC
TRBJ2-2	TRBV5-1	TRBD1	.	CASSYLQGRGTGELFF	TGCGCCAGCAGCTACCTACAGGGGAGAGGCACCGGGGAGCTGTTTTTT
TRBJ2-7	TRBV2	.	many	CASSYDPAESSYEQYF	TGTGCCAGCAGTTACGACCCGGCGGAGAGCTCCTACGAGCAGTACTTC
TRBJ2-3	TRBV14	TRBD2	few	CASSPKTGTSGHTQYF	TGTGCCAGCAGCCCGAAAACCGGGACTAGCGGCCATACGCAGTATTTT
TRBJ2-3	TRBV9	TRBD2	.	CASSTSGGITSDTQYF	TGTGCCAGCAGCACCTCGGGAGGGATCACCTCAGATACGCAGTATTTT
TRBJ2-1	TRBV13	.	.	CASTLNRDAQFF	TGTGCCAGCACCCTCAACCGGGACGCACAGTTCTTC
TRBJ2-2	TRBV3-1	.	once	CASSLGTTGELFF	TGTGCCAGCAGCCTGGGGACCACCGGGGAGCTGTTTTTC
TRBJ2-5	TRBV20-1	TRBD1	many	CSARTGVETQYF	TGCAGTGCTAGGACAGGGGTTGAGACCCAGTACTTC
TRBJ2-5	TRBV10-1	.	.	CASSDPVQETQYF	TGCGCCAGCAGTGATCCAGTACAAGAGACCCAGTACTTC
TRBJ1-6	TRBV10-3	.	few	CAISGDSYNSPLHF	TGTGCCATCAGTGGGGACTCCTATAATTCACCCCTCCACTTT
TRBJ1-5	TRBV3-1	.	.	CASSQDPNQPQHF	TGTGCCAGCAGCCAAGATCCGAACCAGCCCCAGCATTTT
TRBJ2-3	TRBV6-5	.	.	CASSEVDRRGTDTQYF	TGTGCCAGCAGTGAAGTGGACAGACGTGGCACAGATACGCAGTATTTT
TRBJ1-4	TRBV5-1	.	.	CASSLAGGYSEELFF	TGCGCCAGCAGCTTGGCCGGAGGTTACAGCGAAGAACTGTTTTTT
TRBJ1-5	TRBV20-1	.	many	CSARDRRGGNSNQPQHF	TGCAGTGCTAGAGATAGGAGGGGTGGGAATAGCAATCAGCCCCAGCATTTT
TRBJ1-2	TRBV5-6	TRBD1	few	CASSRGQGVDGYTF	TGTGCCAGCAGCCGGGGACAGGGGGTGGATGGCTACACCTTC
TRBJ2-3	TRBV6-1	TRBD2	many	CASLNQREVTDTQYF	TGTGCCAGCCTAAATCAGCGGGAGGTCACAGATACGCAGTATTTT
TRBJ2-1	TRBV9	.	few	CASSTNAWGEQFF	TGTGCCAGCAGCACCAACGCTTGGGGTGAGCAGTTCTTC
TRBJ1-5	TRBV20-1	.	many	CSARGHQPQHF	TGCAGTGCTAGGGGGCATCAGCCCCAGCATTTT
TRBJ2-7	TRBV5-6	.	many	CASSLGGVDEQYF	TGTGCCAGCAGCTTGGGGGGCGTGGACGAGCAGTACTTC
TRBJ2-7	TRBV3-1	TRBD1	many	CASSYSGTGGSEQYF	TGTGCCAGCAGTTACTCCGGGACAGGGGGCTCCGAGCAGTACTTC
TRBJ1-1	TRBV16	TRBD1	few	CASSRSTGETEAFF	TGTGCCAGCAGCAGGAGCACAGGGGAAACTGAAGCTTTCTTT
TRBJ1-2	TRBV6-5	.	many	CASSYSLSGDYGYTF	TGTGCCAGCAGTTACTCGCTCTCCGGCGACTATGGCTACACCTTC
TRBJ2-7	TRBV9	.	few	CASSVAEGPYEQYF	TGTGCCAGCAGCGTAGCGGAGGGCCCTTACGAGCAGTACTTC
TRBJ2-1	TRBV5-1	.	few	CASSFRQGNYNEQFF	TGCGCCAGCAGCTTCAGGCAGGGGAACTACAATGAGCAGTTCTTC
TRBJ2-1	TRBV6-2/TRBV6-3	TRBD1	many	CASSYPGQGLNEQFF	TGTGCCAGCAGTTACCCCGGACAGGGTCTCAATGAGCAGTTCTTC
TRBJ2-3	TRBV4-2	TRBD2	medium-sized	CASSQGVGAGTDTQYF	TGTGCCAGCAGCCAAGGGGTGGGAGCGGGAACAGATACGCAGTATTTT
TRBJ2-1	TRBV7-3	.	.	CASSAIGGGLANEQFF	TGTGCCAGCAGCGCAATCGGTGGGGGACTTGCAAATGAGCAGTTCTTC
TRBJ1-4	TRBV18	.	many	CASSRTENEKLFF	TGTGCCAGCTCCCGGACAGAAAATGAAAAACTGTTTTTT
TRBJ2-7	TRBV12-3/TRBV12-4	TRBD1	many	CASSWGDRITYEQYF	TGTGCCAGCAGTTGGGGGGACAGGATCACCTACGAGCAGTACTTC
TRBJ1-2	TRBV29-1	.	.	CSVEDTYYGYTF	TGCAGCGTTGAAGATACTTACTATGGCTACACCTTC
TRBJ2-5	TRBV12-3/TRBV12-4	TRBD2	.	CASSRISGSLAETQYF	TGTGCCAGCAGCCGAATTAGCGGGAGTCTGGCAGAGACCCAGTACTTC
TRBJ2-4	TRBV20-1	.	few	CSARGLAKNIQYF	TGCAGTGCGCGCGGGCTAGCCAAAAACATTCAGTACTTC
TRBJ2-7	TRBV11-2	.	many	CASSSRTPSYEQYF	TGTGCCAGCAGCTCCCGGACACCCTCCTACGAGCAGTACTTC
TRBJ2-5	TRBV7-8	.	.	CASSLYQAGSVTQYF	TGTGCCAGCAGCTTATACCAGGCAGGGTCCGTGACCCAGTACTTC
TRBJ1-1	TRBV7-9	.	few	CASSPSGVNTEAFF	TGTGCCAGCAGCCCCTCCGGGGTGAACACTGAAGCTTTCTTT